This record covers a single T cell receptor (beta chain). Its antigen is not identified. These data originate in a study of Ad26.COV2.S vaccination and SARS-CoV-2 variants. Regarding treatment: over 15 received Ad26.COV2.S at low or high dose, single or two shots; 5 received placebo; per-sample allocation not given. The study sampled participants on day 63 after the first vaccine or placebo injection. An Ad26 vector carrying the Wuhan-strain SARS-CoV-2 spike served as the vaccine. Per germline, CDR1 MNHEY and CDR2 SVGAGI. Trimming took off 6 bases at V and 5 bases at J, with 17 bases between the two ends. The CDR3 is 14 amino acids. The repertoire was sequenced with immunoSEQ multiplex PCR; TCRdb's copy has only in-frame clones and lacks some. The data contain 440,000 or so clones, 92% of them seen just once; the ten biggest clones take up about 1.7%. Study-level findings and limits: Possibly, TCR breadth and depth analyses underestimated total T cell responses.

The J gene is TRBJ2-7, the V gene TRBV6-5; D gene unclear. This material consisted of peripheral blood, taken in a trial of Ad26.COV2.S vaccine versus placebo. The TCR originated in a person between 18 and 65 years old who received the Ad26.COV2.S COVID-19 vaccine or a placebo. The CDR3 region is CASSLTGESDEQYF. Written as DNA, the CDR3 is TGTGCCAGCAGCCTTACTGGGGAATCAGACGAGCAGTACTTC.